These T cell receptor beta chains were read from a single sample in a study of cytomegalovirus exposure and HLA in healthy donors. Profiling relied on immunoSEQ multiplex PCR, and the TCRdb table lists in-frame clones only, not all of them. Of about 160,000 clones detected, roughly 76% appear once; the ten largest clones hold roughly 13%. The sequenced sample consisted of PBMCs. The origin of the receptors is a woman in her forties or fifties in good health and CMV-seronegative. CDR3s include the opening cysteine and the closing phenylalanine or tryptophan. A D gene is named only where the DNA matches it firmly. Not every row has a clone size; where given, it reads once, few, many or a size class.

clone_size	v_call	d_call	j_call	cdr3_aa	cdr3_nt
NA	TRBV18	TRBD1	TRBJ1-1	CASSHGTAEAFF	TGTGCCAGCTCACATGGGACAGCTGAAGCTTTCTTT
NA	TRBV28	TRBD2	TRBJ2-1	CASSSGTSGGNEQFF	TGTGCCAGCAGTTCCGGGACTAGCGGGGGTAATGAGCAGTTCTTC
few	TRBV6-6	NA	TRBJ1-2	CASSYSGASGYTF	TGTGCCAGCAGTTACAGCGGGGCTTCGGGCTACACCTTC
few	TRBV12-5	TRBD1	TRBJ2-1	CASGLDARGLAPPNNEQFF	TGTGCTAGTGGTTTGGACGCCAGGGGGCTAGCACCTCCGAACAATGAGCAGTTCTTC
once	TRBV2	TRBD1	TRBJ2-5	CASSDFRQGETQYF	TGTGCCAGCAGTGATTTCAGACAGGGGGAGACCCAGTACTTC
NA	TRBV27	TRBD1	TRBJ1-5	CASSIGTGGNQPQHF	TGTGCCAGCAGTATAGGGACAGGGGGTAATCAGCCCCAGCATTTT
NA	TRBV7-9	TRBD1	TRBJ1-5	CSSSLAGTGGNQPQHF	TGTTCCAGCAGCTTAGCGGGGACAGGGGGGAATCAGCCCCAGCATTTT
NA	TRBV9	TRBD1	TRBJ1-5	CASSVGTGYGQPQHF	TGTGCCAGCAGCGTAGGGACAGGGTATGGTCAGCCCCAGCATTTT
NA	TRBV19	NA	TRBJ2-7	CASSIGRSSYEQYF	TGTGCCAGTAGTATTGGTCGGAGCTCCTACGAGCAGTACTTC
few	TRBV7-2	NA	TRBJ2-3	CASSQGSGIGDTQYF	TGTGCCAGCAGCCAGGGGTCGGGGATAGGGGATACGCAGTATTTT
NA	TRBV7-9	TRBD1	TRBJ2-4	CASSPGTGANNIQYF	TGTGCCAGCAGCCCCGGGACAGGGGCTAACAACATTCAGTACTTC
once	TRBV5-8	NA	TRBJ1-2	CASSRVGGGYTF	TGTGCCAGCAGCCGGGTAGGAGGTGGCTACACCTTC
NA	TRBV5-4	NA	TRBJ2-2	CASSLRQAPTGELFF	TGTGCCAGCAGCTTACGACAGGCCCCCACCGGGGAGCTGTTTTTT
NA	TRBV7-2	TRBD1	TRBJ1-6	CASSLEGQGSRSPLHF	TGTGCCAGCAGCTTAGAAGGACAGGGCAGTCGATCACCCCTCCACTTT
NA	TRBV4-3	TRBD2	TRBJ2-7	CASSQDLERGYEQYF	TGCGCCAGCAGCCAAGATCTGGAGCGGGGCTACGAGCAGTACTTC
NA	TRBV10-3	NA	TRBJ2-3	CAISPLRGTTSTDTQYF	TGTGCCATCAGCCCCCTGAGAGGGACAACTAGCACAGATACGCAGTATTTT
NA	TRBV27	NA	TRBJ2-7	CASSLTAGYEQYF	TGTGCCAGCAGTTTAACGGCAGGCTACGAGCAGTACTTC
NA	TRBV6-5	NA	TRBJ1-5	CASRGRFGNQPQHF	TGTGCCAGCAGAGGGAGGTTTGGAAATCAGCCCCAGCATTTT
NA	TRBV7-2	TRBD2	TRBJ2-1	CASSLQLSGSSYNEQFF	TGTGCCAGCAGCTTACAACTTAGCGGGTCCAGCTACAATGAGCAGTTCTTC
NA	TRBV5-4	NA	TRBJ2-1	CASSPGGGNSYNEQFF	TGTGCCAGCAGCCCGGGTGGGGGGAACTCCTACAATGAGCAGTTCTTC
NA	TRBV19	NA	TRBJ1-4	CASSIREKLFF	TGTGCCAGTAGTATACGGGAAAAACTGTTTTTT
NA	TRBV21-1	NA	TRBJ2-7	CASFRQRGTPATGQYF	TGTGCCAGCTTTAGACAGAGGGGGACACCAGCTACGGGGCAGTACTTC
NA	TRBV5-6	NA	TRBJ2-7	CASSRGPRGGSYEQYF	TGTGCCAGCAGCCGTGGTCCAAGGGGCGGTTCCTACGAGCAGTACTTC
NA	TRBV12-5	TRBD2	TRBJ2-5	CASKIAGAPSETQYF	TGTGCTAGTAAGATAGCGGGGGCCCCCTCGGAGACCCAGTACTTC
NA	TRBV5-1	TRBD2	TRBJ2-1	CASSSPGRGGRGEQFF	TGCGCCAGCAGCTCGCCGGGGCGGGGGGGCCGAGGTGAGCAGTTCTTC
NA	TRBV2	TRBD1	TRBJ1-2	CASRIFPGQEGYGYTF	TGTGCCAGCAGGATATTTCCGGGACAGGAGGGCTATGGCTACACCTTC